Listed here are 23 T cell receptor beta chains from one sample, sequenced in a study of cytomegalovirus exposure and HLA in healthy donors (TCRdb year 2017). The library was generated by the immunoSEQ multiplex PCR assay. A mixture of 60 forward primers for TCR Vbeta segments and 13 reverse primers for TCR Jbeta segments was used in the multiplex PCR. Here the immuneACCESS table is served through TCRdb, limited to in-frame sequences with V and J called. Missing clones are a known gap in these copies; in checked studies unresolved V genes cover under half, and the rest lacks a known reason. The sample table shows roughly 100,000 clones, and approximately 70% are seen once. The top ten clonotypes cover more than 3% of the sample. The sequenced material came from PBMCs. The origin of the receptors is a woman aged 45-65 years in good health and CMV-seronegative.

The chain uses TRBV10-3 and TRBJ2-2, with 15 bases identical to TRBD2. The CDR3 extends over 18 amino acids. Germline lookup yields CDR1 ENHRY and CDR2 SYGVKD. The ends lost 5 bases at V and 3 bases at J; junction bases unmatched: 7. In DNA, the CDR3 is TGTGCCATCAGTCCGGGACTAGCGGGGGGCCCGGACACCGGGGAGCTGTTTTTT. Encoded protein: CAISPGLAGGPDTGELFF.

Remarks on this clone: A read error may account for a junction end that differs from germline. The V gene is TRBV6-5, the J gene TRBJ1-1; a possible D gene is TRBD1 (6 bases). This CDR3 is built from 12 residues. Germline values: CDR1 MNHEY, CDR2 SVGAGI. As DNA, the CDR3 is TGTGCCAGCAGTCACTCCGGGACAGAAGCTTTCTTT. Amino acids: CASSHSGTEAFF.

In this sample, this clone turned up once. This same CDR3 is encoded by further DNA sequences in the sample. The rearrangement uses TRBV27 and TRBJ2-5; 11 bases fit TRBD2. The CDR3 length is 14 residues. The germline gives CDR1 MNHEY, CDR2 SMNVEV (reference sequence). V dropped 7 bases and J dropped 1; count of bases not matched to a gene: 2. For the CDR3, the DNA is TGTGCCAGCAAACTAGCGGGGGCCCAAGAGACCCAGTACTTC. The encoded protein is CASKLAGAQETQYF.

This sequence joins TRBV6-8 and TRBJ1-1; D perhaps matches TRBD1 (5 bases). Germline V CDR1 and CDR2: MNHGY, SAAAGT. Trimming took off 8 bases at V and 4 bases at J, with 17 bases between the two ends. The CDR3 extends over 14 amino acids. CDR3 loop: CASAPTAGFTEAFF. For the CDR3, the DNA is TGTGCCAGCGCTCCAACTGCAGGGTTCACTGAAGCTTTCTTT.

This sequence joins TRBV6-5 and TRBJ2-1; D uncertain. Germline V gives CDR1 MNHEY, CDR2 SVGAGI. The V end was cut by 2 bases, the J end by 10 bases, with 6 bases between. This CDR3 region has 11 residues. CDR3 sequence reads: CASSYLGEQFF. CDR3 in DNA: TGTGCCAGCAGTTACCTCGGGGAGCAGTTCTTC.

The rearrangement links TRBV27 to TRBJ2-3, with 7 bases that match TRBD2. Germline CDR1 MNHEY, CDR2 SMNVEV (reference sequence). Losses at the gene ends were 2 bases for V and 1 base for J; bases not matched to a gene: 6. The CDR3 has 16 residues. The CDR3 DNA follows: TGTGCCAGCAGTTTAGGGAGCGGGGCTGGCACAGATACGCAGTATTTT. Translating it yields CASSLGSGAGTDTQYF.

This clone was seen a handful of times. This chain connects TRBV2 to TRBJ2-5; D gene unclear. Trimming removed 4 bases at V and 5 bases at J, with 14 bases between. Germline V CDR1 and CDR2: SNHLY, FYNNEI. This CDR3 spans 14 amino acids. This CDR3 is CASSVNPSYETQYF. CDR3 DNA: TGTGCCAGCAGTGTTAATCCAAGCTACGAGACCCAGTACTTC.

This sequence joins TRBV15 and TRBJ2-6; D call uncertain. V shed 2 bases and J shed 1 base, with 12 bases lying between them. Germline lookup yields CDR1 LNHNV and CDR2 YYDKDF (reference sequence). The CDR3 is made up of 17 amino acids. This CDR3 reads CATSRNTLPSGANVLTF. CDR3 in DNA: TGTGCCACCAGCAGAAATACGCTACCTTCTGGGGCCAACGTCCTGACTTTC.

The chain couples TRBV4-1 to TRBJ2-5; D is perhaps TRBD2 (5 bases). Trimming pared 4 bases from V and 5 bases from J, leaving 11 bases between. Germline V gene sequence: CDR1 MGHRA, CDR2 YSYEKL. This CDR3 is 13 amino acids long. CDR3 sequence (DNA): TGCGCCAGCAGCCGTGGAGGATTGGAGACCCAGTACTTC. Amino acids: CASSRGGLETQYF.

The V and J genes are TRBV10-1 and TRBJ1-4, with D perhaps TRBD1 (5 bases). CDR1 WNHNN and CDR2 SYGVQD come from the germline V gene (reference sequence). This CDR3 contains 13 residues. V lost 6 bases to trimming and J lost 6 bases, with 11 bases between them. The CDR3 DNA sequence: TGCGCCAGCAGGCAGGGCCCTCATGAAAAACTGTTTTTT. Protein product: CASRQGPHEKLFF.

As concerns this clone: One junction end does not reproduce the germline sequence, and a read error may be involved. This CDR3 is CAGSLAAGGAEQFF. Written as DNA, the CDR3 is TGTGCCGGCAGCTTAGCAGCGGGAGGGGCTGAGCAGTTCTTC. This rearrangement joins TRBV7-2 to TRBJ2-1, with TRBD2 matching over 10 bases. CDR1 SGHTA and CDR2 FQGNSA come from the germline V gene. The CDR3 runs 14 residues.

The chain links TRBV18 to TRBJ2-2, with D perhaps matching TRBD2 (6 bases). Germline CDR1 is KGHSH and CDR2 is LQKENI. The V end lost 2 bases, the J end lost 2 bases, and 12 bases lay between the germline ends. This CDR3 is built from 16 residues. The CDR3: CASSPDFGGNTGELFF. As DNA, the CDR3 is TGTGCCAGCTCACCAGATTTCGGGGGTAACACCGGGGAGCTGTTTTTT.

The chain is built from TRBV29-1 and TRBJ2-7; 10 nucleotides match TRBD2. Germline V lookup: CDR1 SQVTM, CDR2 ANQGSEA. CDR3 length: 12 residues. V gave up 6 bases and J gave up 7 bases; unmatched junction bases: 6. CDR3 coding DNA: TGCAGCGTCACTAGCGGGACCAAGGAGCAGTACTTC. Residues: CSVTSGTKEQYF.

The chain couples TRBV19 to TRBJ2-1; 7 bases map to TRBD1. CDR3 length: 15 amino acids. The V segment lost 6 bases and the J segment 0 bases; nucleotides outside the gene matches: 5. Looked up from germline, CDR1 is LNHDA and CDR2 is SQIVND (reference sequence). The CDR3 nucleotides read TGTGCCAGTAGGAAGGGACAGAGCTCCTACAATGAGCAGTTCTTC. Amino acids: CASRKGQSSYNEQFF.

J is TRBJ2-3 and V is TRBV7-8; 8 nucleotides agree with TRBD2. Unmatched junction bases numbered 2, after V lost 3 bases and J lost 0 bases. Looked up from germline, CDR1 is SGHVS and CDR2 is FQNEAQ. The CDR3 extends over 15 amino acids. CDR3 DNA: TGTGCCAGCAGCTTTTCTAGCGGGAGCACAGATACGCAGTATTTT. It encodes CASSFSSGSTDTQYF.

This clone was observed a single time. The identical CDR3 is also encoded by other nucleotide sequences in the sample. V and J are TRBV2 and TRBJ1-5; 9 bases are shared with TRBD1. Germline V CDR1 and CDR2: SNHLY, FYNNEI. CDR3 size: 13 residues. V lost 6 bases, J lost 5 bases, and 2 bases stayed unmatched. CDR3 in amino acids: CASSRTGDQPQHF. CDR3 nucleotides: TGTGCCAGCAGCCGGACAGGGGATCAGCCCCAGCATTTT.

This rearrangement joins TRBV20-1 to TRBJ1-2, with D uncertain. The CDR3 is 11 amino acids. V was clipped by 4 bases and J by 7 bases, with 10 bases between them. In germline, CDR1 is DFQATT, CDR2 SNEGSKA (reference sequence). In DNA, the CDR3 is TGCAGTGCTACCGCGGCTAGTGGCTACACCTTC. Translated: CSATAASGYTF.

This clone was detected only a few times. This chain joins TRBV7-6 and TRBJ1-2; perhaps TRBD1 as D (6 bases). The CDR3 totals 13 residues. Trimming cost V 0 bases and J 8 bases, with 10 bases left between them. CDR1 is SGHVS, CDR2 FNYEAQ, per germline. DNA for the CDR3: TGTGCCAGCAGCTTAGCACAGGGTCAGGGCTACACCTTC. As protein: CASSLAQGQGYTF.

This clone came up a few times. The chain couples TRBV7-2 to TRBJ1-5; 8 bases line up with TRBD1. Per the germline V gene, CDR1 is SGHTA and CDR2 is FQGNSA. The CDR3 is 17 residues long. V trimming: 1 base; J trimming: 2 bases; junction bases outside the gene matches: 7. As DNA, the CDR3 is TGTGCCAGCAGCTTAGAGACAGGGGCTGGGGGCAATCAGCCCCAGCATTTT. As protein: CASSLETGAGGNQPQHF.

There are a few counts of this clone. The genes are TRBV6-5 and TRBJ2-7, with D unclear. The CDR3 runs to 14 residues. The V gene lost 6 bases and the J gene lost 0 bases, with 12 bases spanning the gap. Germline V gene data show CDR1 as MNHEY and CDR2 as SVGAGI. CDR3 bases: TGTGCCAGCAGAGCGAGCTATAGCTCCTACGAGCAGTACTTC. Translated: CASRASYSSYEQYF.

The chain carries TRBV19 and TRBJ2-1, with 7 bases identical to TRBD1. CDR3 length: 15 amino acids. Trimming removed 4 bases from V and 10 bases from J; junction bases left unmatched: 13. Germline V CDR1 and CDR2: LNHDA, SQIVND (reference sequence). CDR3 amino acids: CASSTGQARAGEQFF. The CDR3, as DNA: TGTGCCAGTAGTACAGGACAGGCAAGGGCCGGGGAGCAGTTCTTC.

V usage is TRBV10-3 and J usage is TRBJ1-4; D is possibly TRBD1 (5 bases). CDR1 is ENHRY and CDR2 is SYGVKD in the germline V gene. Trimming cost V 6 bases and J 7 bases, with 18 bases left between them. This CDR3 spans 15 amino acids. The CDR3 protein is CAIRGSGGESEKLFF. The CDR3 DNA follows: TGTGCCATCAGGGGGTCCGGGGGAGAGAGTGAAAAACTGTTTTTT.

This clone was seen a handful of times. V and J are TRBV7-9 and TRBJ1-1; D might be TRBD1 (6 bases). The CDR3 length is 12 residues. The ends were cut back, 5 bases at V and 3 bases at J, with 7 bases in the middle. CDR1 SEHNR and CDR2 FQNEAQ come from the germline V gene (reference sequence). CDR3 sequence (DNA): TGTGCCAGCAGCCCAGGGGACACTGAAGCTTTCTTT. Protein sequence: CASSPGDTEAFF.